This T cell receptor (beta chain) came from a study of blood T cell repertoires in COVID-19. Authors' analysis steps: The assay estimated nucleated cells by amplifying reference gene primers. Method: immunoSEQ multiplex PCR; TCRdb's copy keeps in-frame clones and lacks some. The V and J calls and the clone size are those of that table, but D and trimming were determined from the DNA. This sample carries roughly 120,000 clones, about 85% of them seen once, and the ten largest clones take about 6.1%. Seattle cases were enrolled at active infection and followed longitudinally. CDR1 is SGHTA, CDR2 FQGTGA, per germline. The CDR3 runs 16 residues. Trimming took 2 bases from V and 6 from J; bases not matched to a gene: 8.

Input material: peripheral blood. The chain combines TRBV7-3 with TRBJ1-2; TRBD1 matches at 11 bases. The sequence derives from a woman between 55 and 75 years old with COVID-19, enrolled during active disease. The CDR3 nucleotides are TGTGCCAGCAGCTTATCAGGGACAGGGGGAAAGGATGGCTACACCTTC. It translates to CASSLSGTGGKDGYTF. Together with reference TRBV7-3 and TRBJ1-2, the CDR3 gives the full variable domain: GAGVSQTPSNKVTEKGKYVELRCDPISGHTALYWYRQSLGQGPEFLIYFQGTGAADDSGLPNDRFFAVRPEGSVSTLKIQRTERGDSAVYLCASSLSGTGGKDGYTFGSGTRLTVV.